The 31 T cell receptor beta chains given below trace back to one sample, sequenced in a study of cytomegalovirus exposure and HLA in healthy donors. Sequencing was performed with immunoSEQ multiplex PCR; in TCRdb, only in-frame clones are kept and a portion is missing. This sample has a few hundred thousand clones, with roughly 87% found just once. Sequenced material: PBMCs. All receptors derive from a man aged 18 to 29 in good health and CMV-seropositive.

The V and J genes are TRBV28 and TRBJ1-1, with 7 bases that match TRBD1. CDR1 is MDHEN, CDR2 SYDVKM, per germline. The trim removed 2 bases at V and 5 bases at J, leaving 2 bases unmatched. CDR3 length: 13 amino acids. The CDR3 nucleotides read TGTGCCAGCAGTTTAATCAGGGGGACTGAAGCTTTCTTT. As protein: CASSLIRGTEAFF.

Only a few counts were recorded for this clone. The V and J genes are TRBV5-1 and TRBJ1-1, with no clear D. CDR1 is SGHRS, CDR2 YFSETQ, per germline. Trimming stripped 2 bases from V and 8 bases from J, with 10 bases between. This CDR3 is built from 12 residues. The chain's CDR3 is CASSLGNREAFF. CDR3 bases: TGCGCCAGCAGCTTAGGGAACAGAGAAGCTTTCTTT.

The V and J genes are TRBV7-9 and TRBJ2-7; no definite D call. V dropped 5 bases and J dropped 5 bases, with 10 bases sitting between them. The germline V gene encodes CDR1 SEHNR and CDR2 FQNEAQ (reference sequence). The CDR3 spans 12 residues. The CDR3: CASSLMVHEQYF. Here the CDR3 DNA reads TGTGCCAGCAGCCTAATGGTCCACGAGCAGTACTTC.

The J gene is TRBJ1-1, the V gene TRBV4-3; perhaps TRBD1 as D (5 bases). CDR1 LGHNA and CDR2 YSLEER come from the germline V gene. V dropped 0 bases and J dropped 5 bases, with 7 bases sitting between them. This CDR3 contains 13 residues. CDR3 amino acids: CASSQEGETEAFF. The CDR3 region has the DNA TGCGCCAGCAGCCAAGAAGGGGAAACTGAAGCTTTCTTT.

V gene TRBV2 combines with J gene TRBJ1-2; 7 bases fit TRBD1. The length of the CDR3 is 12 residues. Germline lookup yields CDR1 SNHLY and CDR2 FYNNEI. Trimming cost V 9 bases and J 4 bases; bases outside gene matches: 5. CDR3 sequence reads: CASQGQRYGYTF. As DNA, the CDR3 is TGTGCCAGTCAGGGACAGCGCTATGGCTACACCTTC.

The gene calls are TRBV7-2 and TRBJ1-4; TRBD1 aligns across 12 bases. CDR1 is SGHTA, CDR2 FQGNSA, per germline. With V trimmed by 5 bases and J by 8 bases, 6 bases remained unmatched. The CDR3 length is 15 residues. This CDR3 is CASSPGTGGGEKLFF. CDR3 DNA sequence: TGTGCCAGCAGCCCCGGGACAGGGGGCGGCGAAAAACTGTTTTTT. The whole variable domain, filled in from reference TRBV7-2 and TRBJ1-4, reads GAGVSQSPSNKVTEKGKDVELRCDPISGHTALYWYRQSLGQGLEFLIYFQGNSAPDKSGLPSDRFSAERTGGSVSTLTIQRTQQEDSAVYLCASSPGTGGGEKLFFGSGTQLSVL.

The chain couples TRBV6-5 to TRBJ2-7; 7 bases are shared with TRBD2. The V gene's germline CDR1 is MNHEY and CDR2 SVGAGI. This CDR3 is 14 amino acids long. V lost 5 bases to trimming and J lost 3 bases; unmatched junction nucleotides: 7. Here the CDR3 DNA reads TGTGCCAGCAGTCGCGGGGGATCTAACTACGAGCAGTACTTC. It specifies CASSRGGSNYEQYF.

There are a few counts of this clone. This chain uses TRBV19 with TRBJ1-4; D is unclear. The CDR3 spans 14 residues. CDR1 is LNHDA, CDR2 SQIVND, per germline (reference sequence). Trimming took 2 bases from V and 8 from J, leaving 12 bases between them. CDR3 protein: CASSISSRSEKLFF. The CDR3, as DNA: TGTGCCAGTAGTATATCGTCTAGGTCGGAAAAACTGTTTTTT.

This rearrangement joins TRBV28 to TRBJ2-3; maybe TRBD2 (5 bases). V lost 6 bases to trimming and J lost 1 base, with 17 bases between them. The CDR3 extends over 16 amino acids. Germline CDR1 reads MDHEN; CDR2 reads SYDVKM. CDR3 DNA: TGTGCCAGCAGCAGCCGACCGGACTTACGCACAGATACGCAGTATTTT. This sequence encodes CASSSRPDLRTDTQYF.

This rearrangement joins TRBV19 to TRBJ1-4; TRBD1 matches 7 bases. Germline CDR1 is LNHDA and CDR2 is SQIVND (reference sequence). The V segment lost 3 bases and the J segment 6 bases; nucleotides outside the gene matches: 4. The CDR3 runs 14 residues. The CDR3 protein is CASSMEQGYEKLFF. In DNA, the CDR3 is TGTGCCAGTAGTATGGAACAGGGGTATGAAAAACTGTTTTTT.

The chain has TRBV30 and TRBJ2-7, with 8 bases identical to TRBD2. Losses at the gene ends were 4 bases for V and 5 bases for J; bases not matched to a gene: 7. The CDR3 is made up of 13 amino acids. The germline V gene has CDR1 GTSNPN and CDR2 SVGIG (reference sequence). DNA for the CDR3: TGTGCCTGGACCCCGGGACTAGACCACGAGCAGTACTTC. Encoded protein: CAWTPGLDHEQYF.

The chain has TRBV6-5 and TRBJ2-3; the match to TRBD2 covers 9 bases. The germline CDR1 and CDR2 sequences are MNHEY and SVGAGI. V was pared by 6 bases and J by 0 bases, with 4 bases of the junction left unmatched. The CDR3 spans 15 residues. The DNA for the CDR3 is TGTGCCAGCAGCCCCCTAGCGGGGAGCACAGATACGCAGTATTTT. Its protein is CASSPLAGSTDTQYF.

Of note for this clone: The sample carries other DNA sequences with the same CDR3. This sequence joins TRBV27 and TRBJ2-7; 8 bases match TRBD1. The CDR3 loop spans 13 amino acids. V lost 3 bases to trimming and J lost 2 bases; unmatched junction nucleotides: 0. CDR1 is MNHEY and CDR2 is SMNVEV in the germline V gene (reference sequence). CDR3 residues: CASSLTGAYEQYF. Here the CDR3 DNA reads TGTGCCAGCAGTTTGACAGGGGCCTACGAGCAGTACTTC.

The chain uses TRBV19 and TRBJ1-1; D is ambiguous. The V gene lost 4 bases and the J gene lost 6 bases, with 6 bases spanning the gap. CDR3 size: 11 residues. Germline CDR1 is LNHDA and CDR2 is SQIVND (reference sequence). The CDR3: CASSSPPEAFF. DNA of the CDR3: TGTGCCAGTAGTAGCCCCCCTGAAGCTTTCTTT.

CDR3 bases: TGTGCCAGCAGCCAAGATCCCGACAGGGTAACCGGGGAGCTGTTTTTT. Translation: CASSQDPDRVTGELFF. This chain uses TRBV4-2 with TRBJ2-2; TRBD1 aligns across 7 bases. V shed 0 bases and J 5 bases; nucleotides not matched to a gene: 6. Germline CDR1 LGHNA, CDR2 YNFKEQ. CDR3 size: 16 residues.

The chain joins TRBV27 to TRBJ2-7; 12 bases line up with TRBD2. CDR1 and CDR2 from the germline V gene are MNHEY and SMNVEV (reference sequence). The V segment lost 5 bases and the J segment 4 bases; nucleotides outside the gene matches: 12. This CDR3 comprises 17 residues. CDR3 region: CASSPIQTSGSSYEQYF. In DNA, the CDR3 is TGTGCCAGCAGTCCGATCCAGACTAGCGGGAGTTCATACGAGCAGTACTTC.

V usage is TRBV25-1 and J usage is TRBJ2-3, with D unresolved. The V end lost 3 bases, the J end lost 0 bases, and 4 bases lay between the germline ends. CDR1 and CDR2 from the germline V gene are MGHDK and SYGVNS. CDR3 length: 13 residues. The CDR3 reads CASSDLSTDTQYF. The CDR3 coding sequence is TGTGCCAGCAGTGACCTCAGCACAGATACGCAGTATTTT.

V is TRBV6-5 and J is TRBJ2-2; unclear D gene. The CDR3 is made up of 14 amino acids. The germline V gene has CDR1 MNHEY and CDR2 SVGAGI. V shed 3 bases and J shed 1 base, with 6 bases lying between them. CDR3 nucleotides: TGTGCCAGCAGTTATCTCCAGAACACCGGGGAGCTGTTTTTT. This encodes CASSYLQNTGELFF.

V is TRBV7-3 and J is TRBJ2-1; 7 bases align to TRBD2. This CDR3 has 15 amino acids. CDR1 SGHTA and CDR2 FQGTGA come from the germline V gene. V shed 7 bases and J 0 bases; nucleotides not matched to a gene: 6. The CDR3 DNA sequence: TGTGCCAGCAAACTAGCGCCAAGCTCCTACAATGAGCAGTTCTTC. Its translation: CASKLAPSSYNEQFF.

This sequence joins TRBV2 and TRBJ2-3; perhaps TRBD1 as D (5 bases). This CDR3 spans 14 amino acids. The germline gives CDR1 SNHLY, CDR2 FYNNEI. V was pared by 3 bases and J by 3 bases, with 10 bases between. CDR3 sequence reads: CASSEPRVTDTQYF. For the CDR3, the DNA is TGTGCCAGCAGTGAGCCCAGGGTGACAGATACGCAGTATTTT.

The gene calls are TRBV4-3 and TRBJ1-2; D unresolved. Trimming removed 0 bases at V and 7 bases at J, with 15 bases between. The V gene's germline CDR1 is LGHNA and CDR2 YSLEER. This CDR3 comprises 15 residues. DNA for the CDR3: TGCGCCAGCAGCCAAGATTCTCCAGCCACTATTGGCTACACCTTC. It encodes CASSQDSPATIGYTF.

The sample holds one count of this clone. This chain connects TRBV6-6 to TRBJ2-7; TRBD2 might be the D (5 bases). Trimming removed 6 bases at V and 1 base at J, with 16 bases between. The germline V gene has CDR1 MNHNY and CDR2 SVGAGI (reference sequence). The CDR3 length is 15 residues. CDR3 protein: CASSHNPPGSYEQYF. The CDR3 DNA reads as TGTGCCAGCAGCCACAACCCGCCGGGATCCTACGAGCAGTACTTC.

This chain joins TRBV2 and TRBJ2-2, with TRBD1 matching over 9 bases. The V segment lost 4 bases and the J segment 7 bases; nucleotides outside the gene matches: 7. The germline V gene encodes CDR1 SNHLY and CDR2 FYNNEI. The CDR3 loop spans 15 amino acids. For the CDR3, the DNA is TGTGCCAGCAGTGTTACAGGGGGCGAATTCGGGGAGCTGTTTTTT. This codes for CASSVTGGEFGELFF.

The chain has TRBV2 and TRBJ2-7, with D possibly matching TRBD2 (6 bases). The CDR3 consists of 16 residues. Trimming cost V 4 bases and J 4 bases, with 20 bases left between them. The germline V gene encodes CDR1 SNHLY and CDR2 FYNNEI. This chain's CDR3 is CASSGLLLAVPYEQYF. The CDR3 bases are TGTGCCAGCAGTGGCCTCCTACTAGCTGTACCGTACGAGCAGTACTTC.

A remark on this clone: In the same sample, other DNA sequences code for this CDR3. This rearrangement joins TRBV7-2 to TRBJ2-3; no clear D gene. CDR1 is SGHTA, CDR2 FQGNSA, per germline. The CDR3 runs to 12 residues. V gave up 1 base and J gave up 4 bases, with 3 bases separating them. The DNA of the CDR3 is TGTGCCAGCAGCTTAGGTGCAGATACGCAGTATTTT. Residues: CASSLGADTQYF.

Written as DNA, the CDR3 is TGCAGTGCTAGAACAGCTGAAAAACTGTTTTTT. As protein: CSARTAEKLFF. This rearrangement joins TRBV20-1 to TRBJ1-4; D gene ambiguous. Germline V gene sequence: CDR1 DFQATT, CDR2 SNEGSKA (reference sequence). The CDR3 consists of 11 residues. Trimming removed 2 bases at V and 7 bases at J, with 5 bases between.

This clone was seen a single time. This chain connects TRBV9 to TRBJ2-7; no clear D gene. Germline V gives CDR1 SGDLS, CDR2 YYNGEE. The germline V and J ends were trimmed by 4 bases and 6 bases, with 14 bases remaining between them. This CDR3 is built from 13 residues. The CDR3 bases are TGTGCCAGCAGCCCCGGTGGTTTGGGCGAGCAGTACTTC. This encodes CASSPGGLGEQYF.

The V gene is TRBV7-9, the J gene TRBJ1-2; TRBD1 agrees at 7 bases. Germline values: CDR1 SEHNR, CDR2 FQNEAQ (reference sequence). After removal of 1 base from V and 6 bases from J, the junction contained 11 bases not matched to a gene. CDR3 length: 16 residues. CDR3 coding DNA: TGTGCCAGCAGCTTAGATTCGGCAGGGGGAAAAGATGGCTACACCTTC. Its protein product is CASSLDSAGGKDGYTF. The complete variable domain, with remaining parts taken from reference TRBV7-9 and TRBJ1-2, reads DTGVSQNPRHKITKRGQNVTFRCDPISEHNRLYWYRQTLGQGPEFLTYFQNEAQLEKSRLLSDRFSAERPKGSFSTLEIQRTEQGDSAMYLCASSLDSAGGKDGYTFGSGTRLTVV.

As DNA, the CDR3 is TGTGCCAGCAGCGATGACAGTACAAAAAACACTGAAGCTTTCTTT. The encoded protein is CASSDDSTKNTEAFF. V gene TRBV27 combines with J gene TRBJ1-1; maybe TRBD1 (5 bases). The V and J ends lost 6 bases and 2 bases respectively, with 16 bases between them. Germline CDR1 MNHEY, CDR2 SMNVEV (reference sequence). This CDR3 is 15 amino acids long.

The chain recombines TRBV4-2 with TRBJ2-2; 9 bases agree with TRBD1. Germline CDR1 and CDR2: LGHNA and YNFKEQ. The CDR3 totals 18 residues. With V trimmed by 1 base and J by 4 bases, 10 bases remained unmatched. CDR3 nucleotides: TGTGCCAGCAGCCAAGCCCAGCCCGGGACAGGGTTCACCGGGGAGCTGTTTTTT. Encoded protein: CASSQAQPGTGFTGELFF.

The chain has TRBV15 and TRBJ1-2; tentatively, D is TRBD1 (5 bases). The V end was cut by 1 base, the J end by 0 bases, with 9 bases between. Germline V CDR1 and CDR2: LNHNV, YYDKDF (reference sequence). The CDR3 length is 15 residues. CDR3 in DNA: TGTGCCACCAGCAGAGGCGGGACGCCTAACTATGGCTACACCTTC. Protein sequence: CATSRGGTPNYGYTF.